Within the sample, the clone carrying this T cell receptor (beta chain) is large. No antigen is known for it. The record originates from a study of breast tumors, draining lymph nodes, adjacent tissues. Study-wide results and limits: Data fit most tumor T cells coming from lymph node, expanding in tumor. Compared with basal-like, luminal-like tumors shared significantly more repertoire with nontumor tissue. The lymph node origin of tumor T cells was framed as consistent with a hypothesis, not demonstrated. Tumor TCR diversity was below lymph nodes but above nontumor tissue.

This CDR3 region has 15 residues. Looked up from germline, CDR1 is SGHVS and CDR2 is FQNEAQ. Unmatched junction bases numbered 4, after V lost 1 base and J lost 3 bases. TCRdb independently ran MiXCR on the multiplex PCR reads; one entry per CDR3 protein. In the table there are approximately 23,000 distinct CDR3 sequences, almost 70% of which are singletons. The chain carries TRBV7-8 and TRBJ2-7, with 9 nucleotides matching TRBD2. Sequencing was done on a sample of tumor-adjacent breast tissue. The origin of this receptor is a female donor with breast cancer. Some clones in this sample may be carry-over from other donors' samples. In DNA form, the CDR3 reads TGTGCCAGCAGCTTAGGCCCTAGCGGGGACTACGAGCAGTACTTC. Translating gives CASSLGPSGDYEQYF.